The 18 T cell receptor beta chains below all came from one sample that was sequenced in a study of beta chain features in type 1 diabetes. Reverse transcribing all isolated RNA meant expressed TCRB transcripts were sequenced. The method was immunoSEQ multiplex PCR; TCRdb's version includes in-frame clones alone and lacks a portion of them. The data hold some 250,000 clones, with less than 35% observed a single time. Sequenced sample: central memory CD4+ T cells from blood. The receptors shown here come from a man younger than 40 in good health.

This clone has at least ten counts. The CDR3 spells CAWSAGTASNQPQHF. Written as DNA, the CDR3 is TGTGCCTGGAGTGCCGGGACCGCCAGCAATCAGCCCCAGCATTTT. The V and J genes are TRBV30 and TRBJ1-5, with a weak D call TRBD1 (5 bases). CDR1 is GTSNPN, CDR2 SVGIG, per germline (reference sequence). Trimming shortened V by 1 base and J by 1 base, and 11 bases separated the two germline ends. The CDR3 covers 15 residues.

The chain is built from TRBV5-1 and TRBJ1-1; D uncertain. V lost 4 bases, J lost 4 bases, and 14 bases lay in between. The CDR3 covers 14 residues. Per germline, CDR1 SGHRS and CDR2 YFSETQ. As DNA, the CDR3 is TGCGCCAGCAGCCCGTTTGTCCTGGGCACTGAAGCTTTCTTT. Translated, it gives CASSPFVLGTEAFF. Full variable domain (outside the CDR3, taken from reference TRBV5-1 and TRBJ1-1): KAGVTQTPRYLIKTRGQQVTLSCSPISGHRSVSWYQQTPGQGLQFLFEYFSETQRNKGNFPGRFSGRQFSNSRSEMNVSTLELGDSALYLCASSPFVLGTEAFFGQGTRLTVV.

The chain has TRBV29-1 and TRBJ2-3; 7 nucleotides agree with TRBD1. This CDR3 comprises 11 residues. After removal of 4 bases from V and 13 bases from J, the junction contained 8 bases not matched to a gene. Germline values: CDR1 SQVTM, CDR2 ANQGSEA. The CDR3 protein is CSVARDSLKYF. The CDR3, as DNA: TGCAGCGTTGCTCGGGACAGCCTTAAGTATTTT.

As concerns this clone: The same CDR3 also results from other DNA sequences found in this sample. This rearrangement joins TRBV9 to TRBJ2-1; D gene uncertain. Between the trimmed V and J ends, which lost 0 bases and 0 bases, there was a span of 7 bases. The CDR3 length is 15 residues. The germline CDR1 and CDR2 sequences are SGDLS and YYNGEE. The CDR3 region is CASSVGGFSYNEQFF. CDR3 coding DNA: TGTGCCAGCAGCGTAGGAGGATTCTCCTACAATGAGCAGTTCTTC. The full variable domain, rest sourced from reference TRBV9 and TRBJ2-1, is DSGVTQTPKHLITATGQRVTLRCSPRSGDLSVYWYQQSLDQGLQFLIQYYNGEERAKGNILERFSAQQFPDLHSELNLSSLELGDSALYFCASSVGGFSYNEQFFGPGTRLTVL.

The rearrangement links TRBV7-2 to TRBJ2-1, with 8 bases lining up with TRBD2. V was pared by 0 bases and J by 4 bases, with 5 bases of the junction left unmatched. Germline V gives CDR1 SGHTA, CDR2 FQGNSA. The CDR3 has 16 amino acids. The CDR3: CASSLALTSGYNEQFF. The CDR3 nucleotides are TGTGCCAGCAGCTTAGCGCTTACTAGCGGTTACAATGAGCAGTTCTTC.

This clone occurred once. V usage is TRBV9 and J usage is TRBJ2-4; 10 positions agree with TRBD1. Germline CDR1 reads SGDLS; CDR2 reads YYNGEE. The CDR3 sequence is 19 residues long. V lost 4 bases, J lost 3 bases, and 16 bases stayed unmatched. Here the CDR3 DNA reads TGTGCCAGCAGCCCTCGTCCCGGGACAGGGGCCCTTGACAAAAACATTCAGTACTTC. Its protein product is CASSPRPGTGALDKNIQYF.

This chain joins TRBV29-1 and TRBJ2-5; 8 nucleotides line up with TRBD2. Trimming removed 4 bases from V and 5 bases from J; junction bases left unmatched: 3. Germline CDR1 and CDR2: SQVTM and ANQGSEA. The CDR3 covers 12 residues. The CDR3 sequence: CSVGGGLETQYF. CDR3 in DNA: TGCAGCGTTGGCGGGGGGCTGGAGACCCAGTACTTC.

In this sample, this clone turned up a few times. The chain is built from TRBV2 and TRBJ2-7; 10 positions match TRBD2. This CDR3 has 14 residues. Germline CDR1 is SNHLY and CDR2 is FYNNEI. V lost 5 bases and J lost 4; bases outside the gene matches: 5. Here the CDR3 DNA reads TGTGCCAGCAGTTCAGGACTAGCGGATTACGAGCAGTACTTC. Translated: CASSSGLADYEQYF.

This clone was seen many times. This chain links TRBV29-1 with TRBJ1-2; a possible D gene is TRBD1 (5 bases). The CDR3 consists of 12 residues. V dropped 1 base and J dropped 8 bases, with 11 bases sitting between them. The germline gives CDR1 SQVTM, CDR2 ANQGSEA. The CDR3 DNA is TGCAGCGTTGAAGGCAGGGTGGGAGGCTACACCTTC. Translation gives CSVEGRVGGYTF.

The V gene is TRBV7-2, the J gene TRBJ2-1; D might be TRBD1 or TRBD2, each matching 5 bases. The CDR3 sequence is 14 residues long. Germline lookup yields CDR1 SGHTA and CDR2 FQGNSA. With 4 bases removed from V and 6 bases from J, the gap between germline ends came to 13 bases. The CDR3 loop reads CASSSGAQVNEQFF. The DNA of the CDR3 is TGTGCCAGCAGCTCCGGGGCTCAGGTCAATGAGCAGTTCTTC.

This clone was found many times. The chain recombines TRBV25-1 with TRBJ2-5; perhaps TRBD1 as D (5 bases). V dropped 4 bases and J dropped 5 bases, with 17 bases sitting between them. CDR1 is MGHDK, CDR2 SYGVNS, per germline. The CDR3 runs 15 residues. The CDR3 spells CASSGPQGAGETQYF. CDR3 DNA: TGTGCCAGCAGTGGCCCCCAAGGGGCCGGGGAGACCCAGTACTTC.

The chain couples TRBV27 to TRBJ2-6, with D tentatively TRBD1 (6 bases). The CDR3 length is 19 residues. The germline V gene encodes CDR1 MNHEY and CDR2 SMNVEV (reference sequence). Trimming cost V 6 bases and J 1 base, with 22 bases left between them. Here the CDR3 reads CASSPPLRTVNSGANVLTF. CDR3 bases: TGTGCCAGCAGCCCCCCCTTGAGGACAGTCAATTCTGGGGCCAACGTCCTGACTTTC. Drawing the rest from reference TRBV27 and TRBJ2-6, the complete variable domain is EAQVTQNPRYLITVTGKKLTVTCSQNMNHEYMSWYRQDPGLGLRQIYYSMNVEVTDKGDVPEGYKVSRKEKRNFPLILESPSPNQTSLYFCASSPPLRTVNSGANVLTFGAGSRLTVL.

The chain couples TRBV7-6 to TRBJ2-7, with a possible D match to TRBD2 (6 bases). CDR3 size: 15 residues. V was pared by 4 bases and J by 2 bases, with 15 bases between. CDR1 and CDR2 from the germline V gene are SGHVS and FNYEAQ. CDR3 sequence reads: CASSSRGTGPYEQYF. DNA for the CDR3: TGTGCCAGCAGCTCCCGGGGGACTGGCCCCTACGAGCAGTACTTC.

This clone has only a few counts. The genes are TRBV10-3 and TRBJ2-3; 10 bases align to TRBD1. V lost 6 bases to trimming and J lost 2 bases; unmatched junction nucleotides: 5. This CDR3 region has 15 residues. Germline-derived CDR1 and CDR2 are ENHRY and SYGVKD. The CDR3, as DNA: TGTGCCATCAGGATGGGGACAGGGGTCACAGATACGCAGTATTTT. Translating it yields CAIRMGTGVTDTQYF.

V is TRBV25-1 and J is TRBJ2-5, with 9 positions matching TRBD2. Losses at the gene ends were 0 bases for V and 4 bases for J; bases not matched to a gene: 6. The CDR3 totals 16 residues. Germline V gene lookup returns CDR1 MGHDK and CDR2 SYGVNS. For the CDR3, the DNA is TGTGCCAGCAGTGAATATAGCGGGAGTGGAGGAGAGACCCAGTACTTC. Protein product: CASSEYSGSGGETQYF.

V is TRBV10-3 and J is TRBJ1-5, with D tentatively TRBD1 (5 bases). The germline CDR1 and CDR2 sequences are ENHRY and SYGVKD. V was shortened by 6 bases and J by 2 bases, with 11 bases between the two germline ends. This CDR3 region has 14 residues. CDR3 in amino acids: CAISERDGNQPQHF. DNA for the CDR3: TGTGCCATCAGCGAAAGGGACGGCAATCAGCCCCAGCATTTT.

This clone showed up just a few times. This chain's CDR3 is CASSSRHIGQGNTGELFF. The CDR3 bases are TGTGCCAGCAGCTCCCGCCATATCGGACAGGGGAACACCGGGGAGCTGTTTTTT. V is TRBV7-2 and J is TRBJ2-2, with 8 bases that match TRBD1. Per germline, CDR1 SGHTA and CDR2 FQGNSA. CDR3 length equals 18 residues. V lost 4 bases, J lost 1 base, and 11 bases stayed unmatched.

The chain is built from TRBV7-9 and TRBJ2-1; 10 bases map to TRBD1. J gave up 8 bases and V 5 bases, and 9 bases lay outside the gene matches. This CDR3 comprises 15 residues. Germline CDR1 and CDR2: SEHNR and FQNEAQ (reference sequence). CDR3: CASSRGTGAVDEQFF. DNA of the CDR3: TGTGCCAGCAGCCGCGGGACAGGGGCTGTAGATGAGCAGTTCTTC. Supplemented by reference TRBV7-9 and TRBJ2-1, the full variable domain reads DTGVSQNPRHKITKRGQNVTFRCDPISEHNRLYWYRQTLGQGPEFLTYFQNEAQLEKSRLLSDRFSAERPKGSFSTLEIQRTEQGDSAMYLCASSRGTGAVDEQFFGPGTRLTVL.